The clone carrying this T cell receptor beta chain was counted only a few times. Its antigen is currently unknown. The source of the sample is a study of cytomegalovirus exposure and HLA in healthy donors. The study's findings and limits: In a later analysis, about 17,000 TCR beta sequences were associated with HLA alleles at 0.05 false discovery rate.

The PCR ran on 60 Vbeta and 13 Jbeta primers. Data came from immunoSEQ multiplex PCR; TCRdb stores just in-frame clones and leaves some out. The profile shows 110,000 to 150,000 clones, less than 10% of them singletons. This TCR was sampled from a male donor in good health and CMV-seronegative. Sample: PBMCs.

Written as DNA, the CDR3 is TGTGCCAGCAGCTTGCCCGGGACTAGCGGCGAGCAGTACTTC. As protein: CASSLPGTSGEQYF. This rearrangement joins TRBV5-4 to TRBJ2-7; 11 nucleotides align to TRBD2. There are 14 residues in the CDR3. In germline, CDR1 is SGHNT, CDR2 YYREEE (reference sequence). The J segment lost 6 bases and the V segment lost 1 base, leaving 3 bases of the junction unmatched.